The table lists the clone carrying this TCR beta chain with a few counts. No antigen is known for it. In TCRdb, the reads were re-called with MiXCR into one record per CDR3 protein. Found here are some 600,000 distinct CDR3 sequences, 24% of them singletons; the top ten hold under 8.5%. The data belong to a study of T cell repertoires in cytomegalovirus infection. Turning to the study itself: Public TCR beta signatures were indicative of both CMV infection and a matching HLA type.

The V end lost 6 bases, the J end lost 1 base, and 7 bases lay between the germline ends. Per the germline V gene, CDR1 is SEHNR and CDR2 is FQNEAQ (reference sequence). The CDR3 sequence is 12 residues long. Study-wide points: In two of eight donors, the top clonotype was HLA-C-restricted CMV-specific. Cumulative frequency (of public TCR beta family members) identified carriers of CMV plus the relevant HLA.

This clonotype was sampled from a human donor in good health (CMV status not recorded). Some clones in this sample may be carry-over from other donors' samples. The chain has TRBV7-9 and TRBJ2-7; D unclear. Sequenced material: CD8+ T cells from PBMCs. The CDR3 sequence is CASRPSSYEQYF. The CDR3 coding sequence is TGTGCCAGCAGGCCTTCGTCCTACGAGCAGTACTTC. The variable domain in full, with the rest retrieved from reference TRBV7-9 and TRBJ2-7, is DTGVSQNPRHKITKRGQNVTFRCDPISEHNRLYWYRQTLGQGPEFLTYFQNEAQLEKSRLLSDRFSAERPKGSFSTLEIQRTEQGDSAMYLCASRPSSYEQYFGPGTRLTVT.